This passage covers 27 T cell receptor beta chains from one sample sequenced in a study of blood T cell repertoires in COVID-19. TCRdb's copy holds only in-frame clones and misses some; the assay was immunoSEQ multiplex PCR. This table holds 95,000 to 150,000 clones, about 84% found once. Sequences were obtained from peripheral blood. Every receptor here comes from a man aged 55-75 years with acute or convalescent COVID-19.

The J gene is TRBJ2-1, the V gene TRBV9, with a possible D match to TRBD1 (6 bases). V lost 0 bases to trimming and J lost 8 bases, with 9 bases between them. Looked up from germline, CDR1 is SGDLS and CDR2 is YYNGEE. CDR3 size: 13 residues. The CDR3 loop reads CASSVETGYEQFF. As DNA, the CDR3 is TGTGCCAGCAGCGTAGAAACAGGGTATGAGCAGTTCTTC.

This rearrangement joins TRBV7-2 to TRBJ1-1; 7 bases line up with TRBD1. The CDR3 consists of 14 residues. V lost 4 bases to trimming and J lost 3 bases; unmatched junction nucleotides: 5. The germline V gene has CDR1 SGHTA and CDR2 FQGNSA. CDR3 protein: CASSSQTGHTEAFF. DNA for the CDR3: TGTGCCAGCAGCTCGCAGACAGGGCACACTGAAGCTTTCTTT.

The chain joins TRBV28 to TRBJ1-5; TRBD1 is a possible D gene (5 bases). V lost 8 bases and J lost 4, with 18 bases in between. The CDR3 sequence is 15 residues long. Per germline, CDR1 MDHEN and CDR2 SYDVKM. The CDR3 DNA reads TGTGCCAGCGGACCGACGATCCAGGGAAATCAGCCCCAGCATTTT. Protein product: CASGPTIQGNQPQHF.

This chain uses TRBV7-9 with TRBJ1-6; D is ambiguous. The CDR3 is 13 amino acids. Trimming stripped 8 bases from V and 6 bases from J, with 11 bases between. From germline, CDR1 is SEHNR and CDR2 FQNEAQ (reference sequence). CDR3 sequence: CASGLESNSPLHF. The DNA of the CDR3 is TGTGCCAGCGGTCTGGAGAGTAATTCACCCCTCCACTTT.

The chain recombines TRBV28 with TRBJ1-2, with D possibly matching TRBD1 (6 bases). The CDR3 length is 15 residues. V lost 2 bases and J lost 0, with 10 bases in between. In germline, CDR1 is MDHEN, CDR2 SYDVKM. The CDR3 DNA reads TGTGCCAGCAGTTTACCCAGACAGGCTAACTATGGCTACACCTTC. It codes for CASSLPRQANYGYTF.

The chain recombines TRBV19 with TRBJ2-7; TRBD1 matches 10 bases. The CDR3 spans 15 residues. J gave up 5 bases and V 4 bases, and 8 bases lay outside the gene matches. CDR1 is LNHDA, CDR2 SQIVND, per germline (reference sequence). CDR3 bases: TGTGCCAGTAGTAATTGGACAGGGGGAAGGGACGAGCAGTACTTC. Translated, it gives CASSNWTGGRDEQYF.

The chain recombines TRBV19 with TRBJ2-1; D is unresolved. Germline V CDR1 and CDR2: LNHDA, SQIVND (reference sequence). The CDR3 contains 15 residues. Trimming removed 6 bases at V and 5 bases at J, with 17 bases between. The CDR3 protein is CASSSDKYVDNEQFF. The CDR3 region has the DNA TGTGCCAGTAGCAGCGATAAGTATGTAGACAATGAGCAGTTCTTC.

The rearrangement joins TRBV7-9 to TRBJ2-3; possible D gene TRBD1, 6 bases. The germline V gene encodes CDR1 SEHNR and CDR2 FQNEAQ (reference sequence). This CDR3 region has 13 residues. V was pared by 4 bases and J by 3 bases, with 8 bases between. The CDR3 sequence is CASSSRGTDTQYF. CDR3 DNA sequence: TGTGCCAGCAGCTCGAGGGGGACAGATACGCAGTATTTT.

V and J are TRBV5-4 and TRBJ2-7, with a weak D call TRBD1 (6 bases). CDR1 and CDR2 (germline): SGHNT, YYREEE (reference sequence). V lost 3 bases to trimming and J lost 6 bases, with 19 bases between them. CDR3 length: 15 residues. In DNA form, the CDR3 reads TGTGCCAGCAGCTCAAACAGGGTCCCTAGTAGCGAGCAGTACTTC. Protein: CASSSNRVPSSEQYF.

The chain couples TRBV7-6 to TRBJ2-2; 12 bases match TRBD2. V shed 4 bases, J shed 3 bases, and the junction held 12 bases outside the gene matches. Germline V gives CDR1 SGHVS, CDR2 FNYEAQ. The CDR3 contains 19 residues. This CDR3 reads CASSSETSGSWRDTGELFF. The CDR3 DNA is TGTGCCAGCAGCTCAGAGACTAGCGGGAGTTGGAGGGACACCGGGGAGCTGTTTTTT. Full variable domain (outside the CDR3, taken from reference TRBV7-6 and TRBJ2-2): GAGVSQSPRYKVTKRGQDVALRCDPISGHVSLYWYRQALGQGPEFLTYFNYEAQQDKSGLPNDRFSAERPEGSISTLTIQRTEQRDSAMYRCASSSETSGSWRDTGELFFGEGSRLTVL.

The CDR3 sequence: CASSFQSSGNSYEQYF. The CDR3 DNA is TGTGCCAGCAGCTTCCAGTCTAGCGGGAACTCCTACGAGCAGTACTTC. The chain links TRBV7-2 to TRBJ2-7; TRBD2 aligns across 9 bases. The V gene end was trimmed by 3 bases and the J gene end by 0 bases; junction bases not matched to a gene: 6. Germline values: CDR1 SGHTA, CDR2 FQGNSA. The length of the CDR3 is 16 residues.

The J gene is TRBJ1-5, the V gene TRBV6-1; 7 nucleotides align to TRBD1. This CDR3 has 14 amino acids. The V and J ends lost 5 bases and 7 bases, in that order; junction bases with no gene match: 8. In germline, CDR1 is MNHNS, CDR2 SASEGT. The DNA for the CDR3 is TGTGCCAGCAGTTCCAGACAGGGCGAGCAGCCCCAGCATTTT. It encodes CASSSRQGEQPQHF.

The V gene is TRBV4-3, the J gene TRBJ1-3; D is perhaps TRBD1 (5 bases). Germline CDR1 LGHNA, CDR2 YSLEER. The CDR3 consists of 14 residues. Trimming cost V 0 bases and J 8 bases, with 11 bases left between them. CDR3 amino acids: CASSQDQTGDTIYF. The CDR3 nucleotides are TGCGCCAGCAGCCAAGATCAGACGGGGGACACCATATATTTT.

The V gene is TRBV6-2 or TRBV6-3, the J gene TRBJ1-5, with a tentative D call TRBD1 (6 bases). The CDR3 has 15 amino acids. Germline CDR1 is MNHEY and CDR2 is SVGEGT. Deletions cut 5 bases from V and 5 bases from J, with 16 bases between. The CDR3 bases are TGTGCCAGCAGTGAGGGGCGGCAGGGGCATCAGCCCCAGCATTTT. It encodes CASSEGRQGHQPQHF.

The CDR3 loop is CASSPGQGAWTEAFF. Here the CDR3 DNA reads TGTGCCAGCAGCCCGGGACAGGGGGCTTGGACTGAAGCTTTCTTT. The rearrangement uses TRBV7-2 and TRBJ1-1, with TRBD1 identical over 12 bases. The CDR3 spans 15 residues. The V gene's germline CDR1 is SGHTA and CDR2 FQGNSA. V gave up 5 bases and J gave up 5 bases; unmatched junction bases: 6. The whole variable domain, filled in from reference TRBV7-2 and TRBJ1-1, reads GAGVSQSPSNKVTEKGKDVELRCDPISGHTALYWYRQSLGQGLEFLIYFQGNSAPDKSGLPSDRFSAERTGGSVSTLTIQRTQQEDSAVYLCASSPGQGAWTEAFFGQGTRLTVV.

The rearrangement links TRBV18 to TRBJ1-5; D uncertain. CDR1 is KGHSH and CDR2 is LQKENI in the germline V gene. The CDR3 extends over 15 amino acids. V was trimmed by 4 bases and J by 5 bases, leaving 15 bases between them. CDR3: CASSLFRGTDQPQHF. Written as DNA, the CDR3 is TGTGCCAGCTCACTGTTCAGAGGCACGGATCAGCCCCAGCATTTT.

The CDR3 DNA reads TGTGCCAGCACCCCGGGACAGGATGGTGAAAAACTGTTTTTT. Protein sequence: CASTPGQDGEKLFF. The J gene is TRBJ1-4, the V gene TRBV28; 8 bases are shared with TRBD1. Germline trimming cut 7 bases from V and 7 bases from J; bases unmatched to any gene: 8. Germline-derived CDR1 and CDR2 are MDHEN and SYDVKM. This CDR3 contains 14 residues.

The chain has TRBV7-8 and TRBJ2-5; the match to TRBD2 covers 13 bases. The CDR3 length is 15 residues. V dropped 4 bases and J dropped 5; count of bases not matched to a gene: 4. Per the germline V gene, CDR1 is SGHVS and CDR2 is FQNEAQ. The CDR3 sequence: CASSSGLAGRETQYF. The DNA for the CDR3 is TGTGCCAGCAGCTCGGGACTAGCGGGACGGGAGACCCAGTACTTC.

This rearrangement joins TRBV10-3 to TRBJ2-7; 10 bases fit TRBD1. Unmatched junction bases numbered 5, after V lost 9 bases and J lost 6 bases. The CDR3 is 12 residues long. CDR1 is ENHRY and CDR2 is SYGVKD in the germline V gene. The CDR3 reads CAIDRGQGEQYF. The CDR3 region has the DNA TGTGCCATAGACAGGGGGCAGGGCGAGCAGTACTTC.

V usage is TRBV19 and J usage is TRBJ1-1; 7 nucleotides line up with TRBD1. Looked up from germline, CDR1 is LNHDA and CDR2 is SQIVND (reference sequence). The J segment lost 5 bases and the V segment lost 6 bases, leaving 12 bases of the junction unmatched. CDR3 size: 15 residues. CDR3 in amino acids: CASRKQGDAGTEAFF. The CDR3 nucleotides read TGTGCCAGTAGAAAGCAGGGGGATGCAGGGACTGAAGCTTTCTTT.

This clone has just a few counts. The chain has TRBV9 and TRBJ2-1; a weak D match, TRBD2 (5 bases). Deletions cut 0 bases from V and 7 bases from J, with 8 bases between. Germline V CDR1 and CDR2: SGDLS, YYNGEE. CDR3 size: 13 residues. The CDR3 sequence is CASSVAEGNEQFF. CDR3 nucleotide sequence: TGTGCCAGCAGCGTAGCTGAGGGAAATGAGCAGTTCTTC.

This clone was picked up a small number of times. The gene calls are TRBV10-2 and TRBJ2-7, with a possible D match to TRBD1 (6 bases). Germline CDR1 WSHSY, CDR2 SAAADI. The CDR3 has 15 amino acids. With 6 bases removed from V and 3 bases from J, the gap between germline ends came to 18 bases. CDR3 bases: TGCGCCAGCAGAAAAACGGACAGATTTAGCTACGAGCAGTACTTC. This gives the protein CASRKTDRFSYEQYF.

The gene calls are TRBV11-2 and TRBJ2-5; TRBD2 agrees at 11 bases. CDR1 and CDR2 from the germline V gene are SGHAT and FQNNGV. The CDR3 spans 15 residues. The V gene end was trimmed by 5 bases and the J gene end by 0 bases; junction bases not matched to a gene: 2. This CDR3 is CASSRLAGNQETQYF. DNA of the CDR3: TGTGCCAGCAGCCGACTAGCGGGAAACCAAGAGACCCAGTACTTC.

The V gene is TRBV24-1, the J gene TRBJ1-1; TRBD1 matches at 9 bases. Trimming cost V 3 bases and J 0 bases; bases outside gene matches: 1. The germline V gene encodes CDR1 KGHDR and CDR2 SFDVKD. There are 15 residues in the CDR3. The CDR3 coding sequence is TGTGCCACCAGTGATCGGGACAGGGTGAACACTGAAGCTTTCTTT. This translates into CATSDRDRVNTEAFF.

The chain carries TRBV5-1 and TRBJ2-3; TRBD2 agrees at 13 bases. Germline-derived CDR1 and CDR2 are SGHRS and YFSETQ. V lost 4 bases to trimming and J lost 0 bases; unmatched junction nucleotides: 5. The length of the CDR3 is 17 residues. CDR3 amino acids: CASSTGTSGTSTDTQYF. CDR3 in DNA: TGCGCCAGCAGCACTGGGACTAGCGGGACTAGCACAGATACGCAGTATTTT.

CDR3 coding DNA: TGTGCCAGCACCTCAGCGGGAGGAAACGAGCAGTACTTC. This encodes CASTSAGGNEQYF. This rearrangement joins TRBV6-5 to TRBJ2-7, with 9 bases identical to TRBD2. The V segment lost 7 bases and the J segment 5 bases; nucleotides outside the gene matches: 6. Germline values: CDR1 MNHEY, CDR2 SVGAGI. The CDR3 is made up of 13 amino acids.

This clone was seen a single time. This chain uses TRBV6-4 with TRBJ2-2; 10 nucleotides line up with TRBD1. V lost 2 bases, J lost 6 bases, and 6 bases stayed unmatched. From germline, CDR1 is MRHNA and CDR2 SNTAGT. The CDR3 totals 16 residues. CDR3: CASSDTGQGEAGELFF. The CDR3 DNA reads as TGTGCCAGCAGTGACACCGGACAGGGGGAAGCCGGGGAGCTGTTTTTT.